Detailed here is one T cell receptor (beta chain). Antigen: not known. These data are taken from a study of vaccination effects on CD4 cells after COVID-19. Background on the study: Samples taken from a few convalescent patients early and late after vaccination were obtained.

After about 10 days in culture, the CD4+ T cells were isolated. PCR confirmed that the person was infected with SARS-CoV-2 between March and December 2020. Two-dose vaccination with either BNT162b2 or mRNA-1273 was given to the participants. From germline, CDR1 is SEHNR and CDR2 FQNEAQ (reference sequence). The V and J ends lost 0 bases and 5 bases, in that order; junction bases with no gene match: 3. This CDR3 is 15 amino acids long. Notes on the study in general: Infection-derived and vaccine-derived clones contracted markedly late after vaccination.

Repertoires were generated with immunoSEQ multiplex PCR, while TCRdb's copy carries only in-frame clones and drops some. The repertoire holds tens of thousands of clones, nearly 75% seen once, with 5.4% in the top ten. Sequencing used CD4+ T cells from PBMCs cultured without peptide, obtained after COVID-19 vaccination. The rearrangement joins TRBV7-9 to TRBJ1-1, with TRBD1 identical over 10 bases. This TCR came from a human donor who had a prior SARS-CoV-2 infection. CDR3 region: CASSLADRGRTEAFF. CDR3 in DNA: TGTGCCAGCAGCTTAGCGGACAGGGGGAGGACTGAAGCTTTCTTT.